This TCR beta chain emerged from a study of PD-L1 blockade in urothelial cancer. Background on the study: Prior exposure to chemotherapy in patients amounted to 0 to 3 regimens received. Researchers looked at the blood 3 weeks (second dose) and 6 weeks after treatment began. Per blood sample, T cells had a median of around 150,000.

Produced via immunoSEQ multiplex PCR; TCRdb's table is partial and in-frame only. The table shows 29,000 or so clones, with over 75% occurring only once. This clone was detected only a few times. What it recognizes is unknown. V shed 2 bases, J shed 6 bases, and the junction held 9 bases outside the gene matches. Germline V gives CDR1 LGHNA, CDR2 YNFKEQ. The CDR3 covers 16 residues. Study-level findings and limits: By 3 weeks, tumor-associated blood clones had expanded more in durable-benefit patients.

This sequence originates from a man between 50 and 59 years old with urothelial cancer. This material consisted of PBMCs, taken around atezolizumab (anti-PD-L1) treatment. The chain recombines TRBV4-2 with TRBJ2-3; 9 bases align to TRBD2. CDR3 region: CASSQSGRGGWDTQYF. Here the CDR3 DNA reads TGTGCCAGCAGCCAATCGGGGCGGGGGGGCTGGGATACGCAGTATTTT.